This T cell receptor (beta chain) was identified in a study of vaccination and CD4 T cells after COVID-19. About the study: Post-COVID samples were collected a median about 95 days following diagnosis, spanning 35 to 161. Study results and caveats: Spike mono-reactivity applied to 304 of 307 vaccine-specific clones detected in convalescent patients. Among convalescent patients, a median about 86% of reactive clones emerged only after vaccination.

About this clonotype: Its antigen is unknown.

The germline V gene encodes CDR1 SQVTM and CDR2 ANQGSEA. Trimming took 5 bases from V and 6 from J; bases not matched to a gene: 8. The CDR3 length is 15 residues. The Oncomine TCR Beta short-read assay sequenced DNA from cultured CD4+ T cells. Extraction of genomic DNA was performed on cultured CD4+ T cells. Via MiXCR, TCRdb re-called the PCR reads, giving one row per CDR3 protein. The table has more than 10,000 distinct CDR3 sequences, more than 25% seen once. The treatment is: approximately nine-day PBMC culture with coronavirus spike peptide pools or control peptides (ViraFEST assay). The sample consisted of CD4+ T cells from blood, cultured in vitro, taken after SARS-CoV-2 vaccination. The clonotype was recovered from a human donor who had recovered from COVID-19. The chain is built from TRBV29-1 and TRBJ2-2; 11 positions match TRBD2. CDR3 sequence reads: CSVTHPGLAAGELFF. The CDR3 region has the DNA TGCAGCGTTACTCATCCGGGACTAGCGGCCGGGGAGCTGTTTTTT.